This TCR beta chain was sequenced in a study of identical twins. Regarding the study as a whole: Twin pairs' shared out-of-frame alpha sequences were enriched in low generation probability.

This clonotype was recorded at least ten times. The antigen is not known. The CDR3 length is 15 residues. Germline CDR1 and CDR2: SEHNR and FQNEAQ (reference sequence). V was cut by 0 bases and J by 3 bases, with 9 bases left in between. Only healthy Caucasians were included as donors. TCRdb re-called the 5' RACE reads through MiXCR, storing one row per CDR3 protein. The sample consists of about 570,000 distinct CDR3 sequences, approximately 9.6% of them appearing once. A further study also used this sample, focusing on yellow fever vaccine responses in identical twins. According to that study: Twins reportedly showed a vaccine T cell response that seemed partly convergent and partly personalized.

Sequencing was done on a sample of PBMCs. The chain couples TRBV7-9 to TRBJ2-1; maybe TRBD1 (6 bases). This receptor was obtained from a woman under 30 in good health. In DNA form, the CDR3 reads TGTGCCAGCAGCTTAGCCGGACAGAACTACAATGAGCAGTTCTTC. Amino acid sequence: CASSLAGQNYNEQFF.